One sample yielded the 21 T cell receptor beta chains listed below, sequenced in a study of T cells in Graves' hyperthyroidism and ophthalmopathy. From RNA transcripts, TCR beta CDR3 regions were amplified. The TCR CDR3 first-round RT-PCR relied on the HTBI primer set. TCRdb ran MiXCR on the multiplex PCR reads and lists one entry per CDR3 protein. The table records roughly 580,000 distinct CDR3 sequences, about half of them present only once. Material: peripheral blood or thyroid tissue (not recorded which). All receptors derive from a woman in her late teens or twenties with Graves' hyperthyroidism.

J is TRBJ1-4 and V is TRBV25-1; D perhaps matches TRBD1 (6 bases). This CDR3 is built from 16 residues. Germline values: CDR1 MGHDK, CDR2 SYGVNS. Trimming took 1 base from V and 6 from J, leaving 15 bases between them. The chain's CDR3 is CASSEWGPRGDEKLFF. The CDR3 DNA reads TGTGCCAGCAGTGAATGGGGGCCCCGAGGAGATGAAAAACTGTTTTTT.

The V gene is TRBV6-1, the J gene TRBJ2-5; 8 bases match TRBD2. The CDR3 contains 14 residues. The germline V gene encodes CDR1 MNHNS and CDR2 SASEGT. The V segment lost 6 bases and the J segment 4 bases; nucleotides outside the gene matches: 7. This chain's CDR3 is CASSGRVYSETQYF. The DNA of the CDR3 is TGTGCCAGCAGCGGGAGGGTTTATTCAGAGACCCAGTACTTC.

In regard to this clonotype: At one boundary the junction diverges from the germline segment, which might be a read error. The V call is TRBV5-1, the J call TRBJ2-2; the D gene is possibly TRBD1 (5 bases). This CDR3 spans 9 amino acids. CDR1 and CDR2 from the germline V gene are SGHRS and YFSETQ. CDR3 in amino acids: CASSPGRQF. DNA of the CDR3: TGCGCCAGCAGCCCCGGCCGACAGTTT.

Concerning this clonotype: A junction end diverges from the germline sequence, so it may reflect a read error. The chain has TRBV7-9 and TRBJ2-5, with D perhaps matching TRBD1 (5 bases). Germline V lookup: CDR1 SEHNR, CDR2 FQNEAQ (reference sequence). CDR3 size: 14 residues. CDR3 bases: TGTGCCAGCAGCTTAGTAGGGGTCGGAGAGACCCAGTGCTTC. As protein: CASSLVGVGETQCF. The variable domain in full, completed from reference TRBV7-9 and TRBJ2-5, reads DTGVSQNPRHKITKRGQNVTFRCDPISEHNRLYWYRQTLGQGPEFLTYFQNEAQLEKSRLLSDRFSAERPKGSFSTLEIQRTEQGDSAMYLCASSLVGVGETQCFGPGTRLLVL.

This clonotype was recorded at least ten times. CDR3 nucleotides: TGTGCCAGCAGCTTCGACTATGGCTACACCTTC. Translation: CASSFDYGYTF. This chain links TRBV5-6 with TRBJ1-2; no firm D call. Germline CDR1 SGHDT, CDR2 YYEEEE. V was shortened by 2 bases and J by 3 bases, with 2 bases between the two germline ends. The CDR3 covers 11 residues.

The genes are TRBV5-6 and TRBJ1-4; D unresolved. Trimming stripped 4 bases from V and 7 bases from J, with 11 bases between. The CDR3 is made up of 13 amino acids. Germline assignment: CDR1 SGHDT and CDR2 YYEEEE. The CDR3 loop is CASSPKTGEKLFF. The CDR3 DNA follows: TGTGCCAGCAGCCCAAAGACGGGTGAAAAACTGTTTTTT. Complete variable domain (other parts from reference TRBV5-6 and TRBJ1-4): DAGVTQSPTHLIKTRGQQVTLRCSPKSGHDTVSWYQQALGQGPQFIFQYYEEEERQRGNFPDRFSGHQFPNYSSELNVNALLLGDSALYLCASSPKTGEKLFFGSGTQLSVL.

This chain links TRBV7-3 with TRBJ1-1; 7 positions agree with TRBD1. This CDR3 comprises 12 residues. Germline V gene lookup returns CDR1 SGHTA and CDR2 FQGTGA. The V and J ends lost 3 bases and 10 bases, in that order; junction bases with no gene match: 5. The CDR3, as DNA: TGTGCCAGCAGCTTGGGACAGCCGGGAGCTTTCTTT. Protein product: CASSLGQPGAFF.

This clonotype was counted a few times. V and J are TRBV5-1 and TRBJ1-4, with 8 nucleotides matching TRBD1. V was pared by 4 bases and J by 8 bases, with 7 bases of the junction left unmatched. CDR3 length: 14 residues. The germline V gene has CDR1 SGHRS and CDR2 YFSETQ. The CDR3 reads CASSPGQEGEKLFF. CDR3 DNA: TGCGCCAGCAGCCCGGGACAGGAAGGGGAAAAACTGTTTTTT.

Remarks on this clonotype: The junction differs from germline at one of its ends, possibly a read error. The chain combines TRBV5-6 with TRBJ1-1, with TRBD1 as a possible D gene (6 bases). This CDR3 has 14 amino acids. Germline V gene lookup returns CDR1 SGHDT and CDR2 YYEEEE. The CDR3 DNA sequence: TGTGCCAGCAGCTTTCGGACAGCGAACACTGAAGTTTTCTTT. It translates to CASSFRTANTEVFF.

As regards this clonotype: A read error is possible here, since a much larger clone lies one base away. The V call is TRBV2, the J call TRBJ1-2; the match to TRBD1 covers 11 bases. The CDR3 has 14 residues. V was clipped by 7 bases and J by 7 bases; unmatched bases: 8. From germline, CDR1 is SNHLY and CDR2 FYNNEI. CDR3 nucleotides: TGTGCCAGCACCTCCTGGGACAGGGGGAGTGGCTACACCTTC. This gives the protein CASTSWDRGSGYTF. Full variable domain (outside the CDR3, taken from reference TRBV2 and TRBJ1-2): EPEVTQTPSHQVTQMGQEVILRCVPISNHLYFYWYRQILGQKVEFLVSFYNNEISEKSEIFDDQFSVERPDGSNFTLKIRSTKLEDSAMYFCASTSWDRGSGYTFGSGTRLTVV.

This chain uses TRBV15 with TRBJ2-6, with D possibly being TRBD2 (5 bases). Trimming removed 5 bases from V and 0 bases from J, with 8 bases in between. CDR3 length equals 15 residues. Germline CDR1 reads LNHNV; CDR2 reads YYDKDF (reference sequence). DNA for the CDR3: TGTGCCACCAGCTCTGAGGGCTCTGGGGCCAACGTCCTGACTTTC. It yields the protein CATSSEGSGANVLTF. Full variable domain (remainder filled in from reference TRBV15 and TRBJ2-6): DAMVIQNPRYQVTQFGKPVTLSCSQTLNHNVMYWYQQKSSQAPKLLFHYYDKDFNNEADTPDNFQSRRPNTSFCFLDIRSPGLGDTAMYLCATSSEGSGANVLTFGAGSRLTVL.

The sample holds a few counts of this clonotype. V usage is TRBV5-1 and J usage is TRBJ2-7; maybe TRBD1 (5 bases). Germline values: CDR1 SGHRS, CDR2 YFSETQ. This CDR3 has 14 amino acids. Trimming took 4 bases from V and 6 from J, leaving 17 bases between them. The CDR3 DNA sequence: TGCGCCAGCAGCGCGCTGCAGGGAAGAGGCGAGCAGTACTTC. Protein: CASSALQGRGEQYF.

In DNA, the CDR3 is TGTGCCAGCAGTTCCAGGGGGCGAGGGACTGAAGCTTTCTTT. Amino acid sequence: CASSSRGRGTEAFF. The J gene is TRBJ1-1, the V gene TRBV2; 8 nucleotides line up with TRBD1. The length of the CDR3 is 14 residues. V dropped 5 bases and J dropped 5; count of bases not matched to a gene: 7. CDR1 is SNHLY and CDR2 is FYNNEI in the germline V gene. Based on the CDR3 plus reference TRBV2 and TRBJ1-1, the full variable domain is EPEVTQTPSHQVTQMGQEVILRCVPISNHLYFYWYRQILGQKVEFLVSFYNNEISEKSEIFDDQFSVERPDGSNFTLKIRSTKLEDSAMYFCASSSRGRGTEAFFGQGTRLTVV.

The gene calls are TRBV10-3 and TRBJ1-2; 12 bases are a match to TRBD1. The V gene's germline CDR1 is ENHRY and CDR2 SYGVKD. The CDR3 contains 18 residues. The V gene end was trimmed by 10 bases and the J gene end by 4 bases; junction bases not matched to a gene: 19. Written as DNA, the CDR3 is TGTGCCAGCAGCGGTCGACCGGGACAGGGGGCCTGGATCTATGGCTACACCTTC. It is translated as CASSGRPGQGAWIYGYTF.

This clonotype has more than one count but fewer than ten. This chain links TRBV20-1 with TRBJ1-2, with 7 bases lining up with TRBD1. Germline CDR1 reads DFQATT; CDR2 reads SNEGSKA (reference sequence). V shed 5 bases and J 2 bases; nucleotides not matched to a gene: 8. The CDR3 covers 14 residues. CDR3 amino acids: CSAPRGQANYGYTF. The CDR3 bases are TGCAGTGCTCCCCGCGGACAGGCGAACTATGGCTACACCTTC.

This clonotype was seen more than once but under ten times. CDR3 DNA: TGTGCCAGCAGCTCGACCTCGTATGGCTACACCTTC. It yields the protein CASSSTSYGYTF. This sequence joins TRBV7-9 and TRBJ1-2; D unresolved. Per the germline V gene, CDR1 is SEHNR and CDR2 is FQNEAQ (reference sequence). This CDR3 comprises 12 residues. The V end lost 4 bases, the J end lost 5 bases, and 8 bases lay between the germline ends. Full variable domain (remainder filled in from reference TRBV7-9 and TRBJ1-2): DTGVSQNPRHKITKRGQNVTFRCDPISEHNRLYWYRQTLGQGPEFLTYFQNEAQLEKSRLLSDRFSAERPKGSFSTLEIQRTEQGDSAMYLCASSSTSYGYTFGSGTRLTVV.

This chain uses TRBV7-3 with TRBJ2-2; the D gene is possibly TRBD1 (5 bases). This CDR3 contains 15 residues. From germline, CDR1 is SGHTA and CDR2 FQGTGA. The V gene lost 0 bases and the J gene lost 5 bases, with 10 bases spanning the gap. The CDR3 nucleotides read TGTGCCAGCAGCTTAACAGGGGTGCGGACCGGGGAGCTGTTTTTT. It is translated as CASSLTGVRTGELFF. Full variable domain (outside the CDR3, taken from reference TRBV7-3 and TRBJ2-2): GAGVSQTPSNKVTEKGKYVELRCDPISGHTALYWYRQSLGQGPEFLIYFQGTGAADDSGLPNDRFFAVRPEGSVSTLKIQRTERGDSAVYLCASSLTGVRTGELFFGEGSRLTVL.

This clonotype has at least ten counts. CDR3 bases: TGTGCCAGCAGCCCGGACAGGGGGGTTACTGAAGCTTTCTTT. It encodes CASSPDRGVTEAFF. The V gene is TRBV25-1, the J gene TRBJ1-1; 10 bases fit TRBD1. J gave up 5 bases and V 6 bases, and 6 bases lay outside the gene matches. This CDR3 spans 14 amino acids. CDR1 is MGHDK and CDR2 is SYGVNS in the germline V gene.

Many counts were recorded for this clonotype. The chain has TRBV10-3 and TRBJ1-1; D is unclear. The germline V gene has CDR1 ENHRY and CDR2 SYGVKD. This CDR3 is 14 amino acids long. Trimming took 4 bases from V and 1 from J, leaving 10 bases between them. The CDR3 region is CAISAPTGNTEAFF. The CDR3 DNA reads TGTGCCATCAGTGCTCCGACGGGGAACACTGAAGCTTTCTTT.

The J gene is TRBJ2-7, the V gene TRBV29-1; D gene uncertain. The length of the CDR3 is 12 residues. V was shortened by 1 base and J by 6 bases, with 10 bases between the two germline ends. Germline V gives CDR1 SQVTM, CDR2 ANQGSEA. The CDR3 spells CSVEGRKGEQYF. CDR3 in DNA: TGCAGCGTTGAAGGTCGTAAGGGCGAGCAGTACTTC.

This clonotype was seen only a few times. The chain carries TRBV2 and TRBJ1-1; D might be TRBD1 (5 bases). Between the trimmed V and J ends, which lost 0 bases and 5 bases, there was a span of 13 bases. CDR3 length: 15 residues. Germline lookup yields CDR1 SNHLY and CDR2 FYNNEI. The CDR3 nucleotides read TGTGCCAGCAGTGAAGCAAGAGGGGACGGAACTGAAGCTTTCTTT. This codes for CASSEARGDGTEAFF.